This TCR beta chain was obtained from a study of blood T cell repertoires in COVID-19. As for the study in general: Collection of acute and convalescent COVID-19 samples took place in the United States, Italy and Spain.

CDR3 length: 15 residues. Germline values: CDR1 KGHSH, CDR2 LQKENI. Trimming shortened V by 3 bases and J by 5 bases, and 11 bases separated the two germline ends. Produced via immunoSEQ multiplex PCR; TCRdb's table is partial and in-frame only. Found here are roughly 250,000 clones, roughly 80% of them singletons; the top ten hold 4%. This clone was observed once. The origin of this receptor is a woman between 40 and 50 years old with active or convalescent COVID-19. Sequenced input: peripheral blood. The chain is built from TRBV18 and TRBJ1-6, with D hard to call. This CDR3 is CASSPGWVNNSPLHF. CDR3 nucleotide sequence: TGTGCCAGCTCACCGGGCTGGGTCAATAATTCACCCCTCCACTTT. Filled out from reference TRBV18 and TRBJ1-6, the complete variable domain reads NAGVMQNPRHLVRRRGQEARLRCSPMKGHSHVYWYRQLPEEGLKFMVYLQKENIIDESGMPKERFSAEFPKEGPSILRIQQVVRGDSAAYFCASSPGWVNNSPLHFGNGTRLTVT.